The sample holds a few counts of the clone carrying this T cell receptor beta chain. Its antigen is unknown. Expressed TCRB transcripts were sequenced because the entire RNA isolate underwent reverse transcription. The protocol was immunoSEQ multiplex PCR, while the TCRdb copy is restricted to in-frame clones and leaves out a portion. The repertoire consists of 40,000 to 45,000 clones, with around 50% occurring once and the leading ten covering 2% to 2.5%. The data were taken from a study of beta chain features in type 1 diabetes. Study outcomes and limitations: There was a moderate but significant shortening of TCRB CDR3s in all four CD4+ subsets of Type 1 diabetes patients. The naive, central memory and Treg TCRB repertoires of patients appeared to be more similar to one another than those of healthy donors.

This clonotype originated in a woman between 18 and 29 years old in good health. The sequenced sample consisted of Tregs from blood.

CDR3 sequence reads: CASSPNRWEQYF. The CDR3 DNA reads as TGTGCCAGCAGCCCGAACCGGTGGGAGCAGTACTTC. This sequence joins TRBV11-2 and TRBJ2-7, with D unclear. Trimming took 5 bases from V and 7 from J, leaving 12 bases between them. Germline CDR1 and CDR2: SGHAT and FQNNGV. The CDR3 contains 12 residues.